The 17 T cell receptor beta chains reported below all come from one sample, sequenced in a study of neurological immune-mediated disorders. MiXCR, applied by TCRdb to the 5' RACE reads, yields one record per CDR3 protein. The sample includes about 35,000 distinct CDR3 sequences, about 3.8% seen only once; the top ten take under 2.5%. The sequenced sample was PBMCs. These receptors came from a man younger than 45 with multiple sclerosis.

This clonotype appeared many times. The chain has TRBV5-1 and TRBJ2-7, with 8 bases lining up with TRBD1. Germline-derived CDR1 and CDR2 are SGHRS and YFSETQ. J was trimmed by 10 bases and V by 4 bases; bases with no gene match: 16. The length of the CDR3 is 15 residues. The CDR3 DNA reads TGCGCCAGCAGCCTCTTTGAGACAGGGGCCCGCTTACAGTACTTC. Its protein product is CASSLFETGARLQYF.

This clonotype has a count of ten or more. V usage is TRBV9 and J usage is TRBJ2-7; D is ambiguous. The CDR3 runs 14 residues. Looked up from germline, CDR1 is SGDLS and CDR2 is YYNGEE. The V end lost 6 bases, the J end lost 3 bases, and 16 bases lay between the germline ends. CDR3 sequence: CASNPTGRGYEQYF. The CDR3 DNA reads as TGTGCCAGCAACCCCACGGGTCGCGGCTACGAGCAGTACTTC.

This clonotype was seen at least ten times. The chain combines TRBV6-5 with TRBJ2-7; TRBD1 matches 7 bases. CDR1 and CDR2 from the germline V gene are MNHEY and SVGAGI. CDR3 length: 15 amino acids. With 6 bases clipped from V and 0 bases from J, the junction kept 8 bases outside the gene matches. CDR3 sequence (DNA): TGTGCCAGCAGACTCCGGGACAGCTACTCCTACGAGCAGTACTTC. This translates into CASRLRDSYSYEQYF.

This clonotype was observed a few times. This chain joins TRBV12-3 or TRBV12-4 and TRBJ1-2; D call uncertain. The CDR3 totals 11 residues. V lost 6 bases, J lost 5 bases, and 7 bases lay in between. The CDR3 is CASRGAYGYTF. DNA of the CDR3: TGTGCCAGCAGAGGAGCTTATGGCTACACCTTC.

This clonotype appeared many times. CDR3 sequence (DNA): TGCAGTGCTCTTATCCTACTAGCGGGGGGACAAGAGACCCAGTACTTC. Amino acid sequence: CSALILLAGGQETQYF. The V call is TRBV20-1, the J call TRBJ2-5; 12 nucleotides line up with TRBD2. Germline V gene data show CDR1 as DFQATT and CDR2 as SNEGSKA (reference sequence). The ends lost 5 bases at V and 2 bases at J; junction bases unmatched: 9. The CDR3 has 16 amino acids.

This clonotype was detected many times. The chain is built from TRBV7-6 and TRBJ1-3, with D hard to call. The CDR3 contains 14 residues. V was trimmed by 1 base and J by 2 bases, leaving 6 bases between them. Germline V gene sequence: CDR1 SGHVS, CDR2 FNYEAQ. CDR3: CASSLGGPGNTIYF. The CDR3 DNA reads as TGTGCCAGCAGCTTAGGAGGGCCTGGAAACACCATATATTTT.

Only a few counts were recorded for this clonotype. The chain employs TRBV21-1 and TRBJ1-2; the tabulated D call, TRBD1, remains unverified against the DNA. TRBV21-1 is a pseudogene locus. This CDR3 has 13 amino acids. The CDR3 DNA reads as TGTGCCAGCAGCAATTTGGTGGGGCTCGGCTACACCTTC. It specifies CASSNLVGLGYTF.

This clonotype appeared many times. The chain recombines TRBV5-4 with TRBJ2-2; either TRBD1 or TRBD2 may supply D (5 bases each). Germline V gene data show CDR1 as SGHNT and CDR2 as YYREEE (reference sequence). This CDR3 has 16 residues. V gave up 3 bases and J gave up 0 bases, with 12 bases separating them. The CDR3 nucleotides are TGTGCCAGCAGCTCCGGGACGGACGCGAACACCGGGGAGCTGTTTTTT. Amino acid sequence: CASSSGTDANTGELFF.

By its share, this clonotype is medium-sized. V is TRBV27 and J is TRBJ1-1, with D hard to call. The CDR3 is 14 amino acids. Germline V gene data show CDR1 as MNHEY and CDR2 as SMNVEV (reference sequence). V lost 5 bases, J lost 1 base, and 11 bases lay in between. CDR3: CASSLTRENTEAFF. For the CDR3, the DNA is TGTGCCAGCAGTCTTACAAGGGAGAACACTGAAGCTTTCTTT.

This clonotype showed up many times. The chain uses TRBV27 and TRBJ1-5; 9 positions match TRBD1. The CDR3 covers 15 residues. CDR1 is MNHEY, CDR2 SMNVEV, per germline (reference sequence). J lost 4 bases, V lost 3 bases, and 4 bases had no gene match. The CDR3 sequence is CASSLWTGENQPQHF. CDR3 sequence (DNA): TGTGCCAGCAGTTTGTGGACAGGGGAGAATCAGCCCCAGCATTTT.

The CDR3 DNA reads TGTGCCAGCGCTCTAGCAGGGACAGGGGCGCAGTATTTT. Translating gives CASALAGTGAQYF. The V gene is TRBV6-5, the J gene TRBJ2-3, with 10 bases fitting TRBD1. Trimming removed 8 bases from V and 10 bases from J; junction bases left unmatched: 9. The CDR3 sequence is 13 residues long. From germline, CDR1 is MNHEY and CDR2 SVGAGI.

This clonotype was observed a handful of times. This rearrangement joins TRBV2 to TRBJ1-5, with 9 bases matching TRBD1. There are 15 residues in the CDR3. Germline lookup yields CDR1 SNHLY and CDR2 FYNNEI. V gave up 4 bases and J gave up 4 bases; unmatched junction bases: 5. The DNA of the CDR3 is TGTGCCAGCAGTGTAACAGGGGGCGATAATCAGCCCCAGCATTTT. Its translation is CASSVTGGDNQPQHF.

There are many counts of this clonotype. As DNA, the CDR3 is TGTGCCAGCAGTTACTTAGGGGAAAATCAGCCCCAGCATTTT. Amino acids: CASSYLGENQPQHF. The chain uses TRBV6-6 and TRBJ1-5, with D possibly being TRBD1 (5 bases). The V gene's germline CDR1 is MNHNY and CDR2 SVGAGI (reference sequence). Between the trimmed V and J ends, which lost 1 base and 4 bases, there was a span of 8 bases. The CDR3 is made up of 14 amino acids.

In this sample, this clonotype turned up many times. The V gene is TRBV12-3 or TRBV12-4, the J gene TRBJ2-3; 10 bases match TRBD2. V was clipped by 5 bases and J by 1 base; unmatched bases: 6. CDR3 length equals 16 residues. The CDR3 loop reads CASSIVAGGRTDTQYF. The CDR3 DNA sequence: TGTGCCAGCAGTATTGTAGCGGGGGGACGCACAGATACGCAGTATTTT.

In its sample, this clonotype was seen many times. This chain links TRBV9 with TRBJ2-1; TRBD2 matches 8 bases. Germline V gene data show CDR1 as SGDLS and CDR2 as YYNGEE. V was pared by 3 bases and J by 0 bases, with 8 bases of the junction left unmatched. This CDR3 has 17 residues. CDR3: CASSGGSGDFSYNEQFF. Here the CDR3 DNA reads TGTGCCAGCAGCGGGGGTAGCGGGGACTTCTCCTACAATGAGCAGTTCTTC.

Concerning this clonotype: The junction shows a germline mismatch at one end, possibly a read error. The chain is built from TRBV6-5 and TRBJ1-5; D remains unclear. The CDR3 is made up of 14 amino acids. The V gene's germline CDR1 is MNHEY and CDR2 SVGAGI. CDR3 DNA: TGTGCCAGCAGCCCCGGGCCCGGGCGTCAGCCCCAGAATTTT. This sequence encodes CASSPGPGRQPQNF.

This clonotype was found many times. The chain recombines TRBV20-1 with TRBJ2-5; D call uncertain. The CDR3 extends over 12 amino acids. Germline CDR1 DFQATT, CDR2 SNEGSKA (reference sequence). V lost 6 bases to trimming and J lost 5 bases, with 13 bases between them. CDR3 DNA sequence: TGCAGTGCCGTACCGACTGGGGAGACCCAGTACTTC. Translation gives CSAVPTGETQYF.